This T cell receptor beta chain was identified in a study of regulatory T cells in long-lasting Graves disease. Time point indicated: newly diagnosed GD, antithyroid drugs for less than 3 months. The TCR library used RNA extracted from PBMCs. Building of the TCR beta libraries involved iRepertoire HTBI primers and Arm-PCR of CDR3 regions. Each CDR3 protein gets one entry after TCRdb re-called the multiplex PCR reads with MiXCR. The table records about 210,000 distinct CDR3 sequences, around a fifth of them present only once. From germline, CDR1 is MGHDK and CDR2 SYGVNS. This CDR3 has 20 amino acids. V was cut by 2 bases and J by 11 bases, with 31 bases left in between. This clonotype has ten or more counts. In this CDR3 the conserved last residue, phenylalanine or tryptophan, is missing, so a read error is likely. These data were also reused for a study on T cells in Graves' hyperthyroidism and ophthalmopathy. That paper states: The study left out patients who had uncontrolled infection, other autoimmune disease, pregnancy or lactation. Most thyroid clonotypes that were expanded above 0.001 also turned up in blood. Stable hyperthyroidism was separated from ophthalmopathy by a model based on 13 V-J features.

The sample here was peripheral blood mononuclear cells (PBMCs), taken at new diagnosis, from a patient treated with antithyroid drugs. The rearrangement joins TRBV25-1 to TRBJ1-6; no firm D call. This clonotype originated in a woman in her 30s with Graves disease. The CDR3 region is CASSESLSSLPGLALAPLHL. The CDR3 DNA reads as TGTGCCAGCAGTGAAAGCCTCTCCTCTCTACCGGGCCTAGCACTGGCACCCCTCCACTTG.